A single sample is the source of the 21 T cell receptor beta chains below, sequenced in a study of CD8 T cells in ankylosing spondylitis. Study-wide points: Ankylosing spondylitis blood seemed to carry a telltale TCR beta motif made of several highly homologous variants.

Via MiXCR, TCRdb re-called the 5' RACE reads, giving one row per CDR3 protein. The profile shows fewer than 550,000 distinct CDR3 sequences, 5.3% of them singletons. These receptors lack a known antigen. The sequenced sample consisted of blood, either unsorted or a sorted T cell fraction (not recorded which). These receptors all come from a male donor with ankylosing spondylitis.

This clonotype came up many times. The chain is built from TRBV11-1 and TRBJ2-3; 9 nucleotides match TRBD1. Germline-derived CDR1 and CDR2 are SGHAT and FQDESV (reference sequence). The V gene end was trimmed by 5 bases and the J gene end by 2 bases; junction bases not matched to a gene: 14. This CDR3 spans 18 amino acids. The CDR3 bases are TGTGCCAGCAGCCCGAGGGGGGGACAGGGCGCCCCCACAGATACGCAGTATTTT. This codes for CASSPRGGQGAPTDTQYF. Looking up the rest from reference TRBV11-1 and TRBJ2-3 gives the full variable domain: EAEVAQSPRYKITEKSQAVAFWCDPISGHATLYWYRQILGQGPELLVQFQDESVVDDSQLPKDRFSAERLKGVDSTLKIQPAELGDSAMYLCASSPRGGQGAPTDTQYFGPGTRLTVL.

This clonotype was seen many times. The rearrangement uses TRBV7-8 and TRBJ2-7; D is unresolved. The CDR3 length is 12 residues. Trimming shortened V by 5 bases and J by 4 bases, and 9 bases separated the two germline ends. Germline values: CDR1 SGHVS, CDR2 FQNEAQ. The CDR3 sequence: CASSIHEYEQYF. The CDR3 DNA reads as TGTGCCAGCAGCATACACGAGTACGAGCAGTACTTC.

The chain uses TRBV7-3 and TRBJ2-5; 8 positions match TRBD2. This CDR3 has 17 amino acids. The trim removed 3 bases at V and 0 bases at J, leaving 9 bases unmatched. Germline CDR1 reads SGHTA; CDR2 reads FQGTGA. In DNA, the CDR3 is TGTGCCAGCAGCTTGAGTCTCGGGGGGGAGTACCAAGAGACCCAGTACTTC. This codes for CASSLSLGGEYQETQYF.

This clonotype was seen repeatedly, ten times or more. V is TRBV29-1 and J is TRBJ2-5, with a tentative D call TRBD2 (6 bases). Germline CDR1 and CDR2: SQVTM and ANQGSEA. V lost 5 bases to trimming and J lost 5 bases, with 15 bases between them. The CDR3 covers 13 residues. The DNA of the CDR3 is TGCAGCGTTCTCGGAGGAGGAGGGGAGACCCAGTACTTC. Protein product: CSVLGGGGETQYF.

There are many counts of this clonotype. This sequence joins TRBV29-1 and TRBJ1-5; 7 bases are a match to TRBD1. The CDR3 length is 13 residues. CDR1 and CDR2 from the germline V gene are SQVTM and ANQGSEA. Trimming took 6 bases from V and 3 from J; bases not matched to a gene: 5. The CDR3 loop reads CSVAGQFNQPQHF. The CDR3 coding sequence is TGCAGCGTGGCGGGACAGTTCAATCAGCCCCAGCATTTT.

This clonotype was observed many times. This chain uses TRBV6-1 with TRBJ2-7, with 13 nucleotides matching TRBD2. V dropped 3 bases and J dropped 4; count of bases not matched to a gene: 9. This CDR3 region has 17 residues. Germline CDR1 and CDR2: MNHNS and SASEGT. CDR3 in DNA: TGTGCCAGCAGTGACCTTCTACTAGCGGGAGGGCAGTACGAGCAGTACTTC. Translating gives CASSDLLLAGGQYEQYF.

This clonotype was recorded at least ten times. This chain connects TRBV20-1 to TRBJ1-1; D is uncertain. V was trimmed by 3 bases and J by 1 base, leaving 9 bases between them. The CDR3 length is 13 residues. Germline lookup yields CDR1 DFQATT and CDR2 SNEGSKA (reference sequence). The CDR3 coding sequence is TGCAGTGCTAGTTTTGGGTCGAACACTGAAGCTTTCTTT. Translation gives CSASFGSNTEAFF.

At least ten counts were recorded for this clonotype. The genes are TRBV15 and TRBJ2-7; tentative D call: TRBD2 (6 bases). The CDR3 runs 14 residues. The germline V gene has CDR1 LNHNV and CDR2 YYDKDF (reference sequence). Trimming stripped 2 bases from V and 0 bases from J, with 8 bases between. The CDR3 protein is CATSRMGGSYEQYF. The CDR3 coding sequence is TGTGCCACCAGCAGAATGGGGGGCTCCTACGAGCAGTACTTC. Variable domain in full (rest from reference TRBV15 and TRBJ2-7): DAMVIQNPRYQVTQFGKPVTLSCSQTLNHNVMYWYQQKSSQAPKLLFHYYDKDFNNEADTPDNFQSRRPNTSFCFLDIRSPGLGDTAMYLCATSRMGGSYEQYFGPGTRLTVT.

This clonotype was counted at least ten times. The chain links TRBV7-9 to TRBJ2-5; 7 bases fit TRBD1. This CDR3 has 14 amino acids. The J segment lost 3 bases and the V segment lost 7 bases, leaving 8 bases of the junction unmatched. CDR1 SEHNR and CDR2 FQNEAQ come from the germline V gene (reference sequence). The CDR3 DNA follows: TGTGCCAGCAACGACTGGACAGGCGAAGAGACCCAGTACTTC. Translation gives CASNDWTGEETQYF.

This clonotype has ten or more counts. This chain joins TRBV7-9 and TRBJ2-2; D is perhaps TRBD2 (5 bases). CDR3 length: 17 amino acids. Per the germline V gene, CDR1 is SEHNR and CDR2 is FQNEAQ (reference sequence). V shed 2 bases and J shed 4 bases, with 17 bases lying between them. The CDR3, as DNA: TGTGCCAGCAGCTTACCCGCGTCACGGGCGGGCACCGGGGAGCTGTTTTTT. Protein: CASSLPASRAGTGELFF.

This clonotype was recorded at least ten times. J is TRBJ2-7 and V is TRBV27; tentatively, D is TRBD1 (5 bases). The ends were cut back, 0 bases at V and 9 bases at J, with 24 bases in the middle. This CDR3 has 17 amino acids. Germline CDR1 reads MNHEY; CDR2 reads SMNVEV (reference sequence). CDR3 protein: CASSLSSGHRPTGTQYF. CDR3 nucleotide sequence: TGTGCCAGCAGTTTATCCAGTGGACATCGACCGACGGGCACGCAGTACTTC.

This clonotype was found many times. The V and J genes are TRBV4-3 and TRBJ2-3; no definite D call. V dropped 4 bases and J dropped 2 bases, with 10 bases sitting between them. There are 14 residues in the CDR3. CDR1 is LGHNA and CDR2 is YSLEER in the germline V gene. The CDR3 protein is CASSPDTTTDTQYF. The CDR3 nucleotides are TGCGCCAGCAGCCCCGATACCACCACAGATACGCAGTATTTT.

In its sample, this clonotype was seen many times. The chain carries TRBV25-1 and TRBJ2-7; D remains ambiguous. The CDR3 loop spans 14 amino acids. CDR1 MGHDK and CDR2 SYGVNS come from the germline V gene. V was shortened by 5 bases and J by 3 bases, with 14 bases between the two germline ends. The CDR3: CASSLKGRGYEQYF. The CDR3, as DNA: TGTGCCAGCAGTCTAAAGGGAAGAGGCTACGAGCAGTACTTC.

This clonotype was recorded a few times. The V call is TRBV4-2, the J call TRBJ2-7, with unresolved D. This CDR3 is 14 amino acids long. Deletions cut 1 base from V and 2 bases from J, with 9 bases between. Germline CDR1 is LGHNA and CDR2 is YNFKEQ. CDR3 sequence: CASSQVPGPYEQYF. CDR3 sequence (DNA): TGTGCCAGCAGCCAAGTCCCCGGCCCCTACGAGCAGTACTTC.

In its sample, this clonotype was seen many times. The chain combines TRBV20-1 with TRBJ2-3, with D possibly matching TRBD2 (6 bases). The CDR3 is 11 residues long. V was shortened by 8 bases and J by 3 bases, with 9 bases between the two germline ends. Germline V CDR1 and CDR2: DFQATT, SNEGSKA (reference sequence). CDR3 nucleotide sequence: TGCAGTAACAGCGGGACAGATACGCAGTATTTT. Translation gives CSNSGTDTQYF.

This clonotype was found many times. The V call is TRBV20-1, the J call TRBJ2-3; D unresolved. This CDR3 has 11 residues. Germline V gives CDR1 DFQATT, CDR2 SNEGSKA (reference sequence). Trimming pared 6 bases from V and 8 bases from J, leaving 12 bases between. The CDR3 here is CSAESWGTQYF. Written as DNA, the CDR3 is TGCAGTGCAGAAAGCTGGGGTACGCAGTATTTT.

This clonotype was counted ten times or more. The chain has TRBV9 and TRBJ2-2; 7 nucleotides match TRBD2. Germline V gene sequence: CDR1 SGDLS, CDR2 YYNGEE. The CDR3 consists of 16 residues. The trim removed 4 bases at V and 5 bases at J, leaving 11 bases unmatched. The CDR3 sequence is CASSLSGAPRTGELFF. The DNA of the CDR3 is TGTGCCAGCAGCCTCAGCGGGGCCCCGAGGACCGGGGAGCTGTTTTTT. The full variable domain, rest sourced from reference TRBV9 and TRBJ2-2, is DSGVTQTPKHLITATGQRVTLRCSPRSGDLSVYWYQQSLDQGLQFLIQYYNGEERAKGNILERFSAQQFPDLHSELNLSSLELGDSALYFCASSLSGAPRTGELFFGEGSRLTVL.

This clonotype came up many times. The chain joins TRBV10-3 to TRBJ2-1, with 10 nucleotides matching TRBD2. Germline V gene sequence: CDR1 ENHRY, CDR2 SYGVKD. The J segment lost 3 bases and the V segment lost 4 bases, leaving 6 bases of the junction unmatched. This CDR3 comprises 16 residues. CDR3 DNA: TGTGCCATCAGTGGGATTAGCGGGAGGAACTACAATGAGCAGTTCTTC. It is translated as CAISGISGRNYNEQFF.

This clonotype was seen a few times. Here the CDR3 reads CSARTSGRANEQFF. CDR3 nucleotide sequence: TGCAGTGCACGGACTAGCGGGAGGGCCAATGAGCAGTTCTTC. The chain couples TRBV20-1 to TRBJ2-1; 15 nucleotides match TRBD2. The CDR3 spans 14 residues. Germline lookup yields CDR1 DFQATT and CDR2 SNEGSKA (reference sequence). The V gene end was trimmed by 6 bases and the J gene end by 6 bases; junction bases not matched to a gene: 3.

This clonotype was recorded a few times. The V and J genes are TRBV10-3 and TRBJ2-5; 10 positions match TRBD2. The germline gives CDR1 ENHRY, CDR2 SYGVKD. The V gene end was trimmed by 0 bases and the J gene end by 2 bases; junction bases not matched to a gene: 6. CDR3 length: 17 residues. CDR3 coding DNA: TGTGCCATCAGTGAGTCGGCTAGCGGGGGTTCACAAGAGACCCAGTACTTC. Translated: CAISESASGGSQETQYF.

This clonotype was counted at least ten times. The rearrangement uses TRBV7-2 and TRBJ2-2; the D gene is possibly TRBD1 (6 bases). The germline V gene encodes CDR1 SGHTA and CDR2 FQGNSA. V lost 5 bases, J lost 2 bases, and 9 bases lay in between. This CDR3 spans 14 amino acids. This chain's CDR3 is CASSPDSNTGELFF. As DNA, the CDR3 is TGTGCCAGCAGCCCGGACAGCAACACCGGGGAGCTGTTTTTT.